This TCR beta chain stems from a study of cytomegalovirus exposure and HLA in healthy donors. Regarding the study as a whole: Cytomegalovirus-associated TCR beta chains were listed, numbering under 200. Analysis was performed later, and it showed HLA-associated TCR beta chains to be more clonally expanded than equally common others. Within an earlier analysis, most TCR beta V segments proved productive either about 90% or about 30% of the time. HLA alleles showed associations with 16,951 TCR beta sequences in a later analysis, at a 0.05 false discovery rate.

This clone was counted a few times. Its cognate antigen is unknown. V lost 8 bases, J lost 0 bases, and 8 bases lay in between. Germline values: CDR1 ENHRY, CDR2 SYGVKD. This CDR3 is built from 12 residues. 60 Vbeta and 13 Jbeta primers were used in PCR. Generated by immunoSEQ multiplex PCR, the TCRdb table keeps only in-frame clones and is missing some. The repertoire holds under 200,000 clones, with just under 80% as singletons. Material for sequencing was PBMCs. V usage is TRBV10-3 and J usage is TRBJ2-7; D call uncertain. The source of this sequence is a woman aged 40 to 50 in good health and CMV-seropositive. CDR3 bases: TGTGCCATCTCTAGAGTCTCCTACGAGCAGTACTTC. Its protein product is CAISRVSYEQYF.